This entry describes one TCR beta chain. Only in-frame clones appear in the TCRdb table, and some are missing; sequencing was by immunoSEQ multiplex PCR. The sample records 180,000 or so clones, over 80% being singletons. This sample is part of a study of shared clonotypes between healthy human individuals. This CDR3 has 17 amino acids. Germline V gives CDR1 GTSNPN, CDR2 SVGIG (reference sequence). Trimming cost V 1 base and J 6 bases, with 21 bases left between them. Sequencing was done on a sample of naive CD4+ T cells sorted from blood. Indicated subset: CD45RA+ positively selected. V and J are TRBV30 and TRBJ2-2, with D perhaps matching TRBD2 (6 bases). The sequence came from a woman in her 30s in good health. CDR3 sequence: CAWSATVYGSISGELFF. The CDR3 bases are TGTGCCTGGAGTGCTACCGTTTACGGGAGTATATCCGGGGAGCTGTTTTTT.